This T cell receptor beta chain was observed in a study of T cell responses to AZD1222 COVID-19 vaccine. Study context: Combined were second doses at about 4 or about 12 weeks. Findings of the study overall: At baseline, seropositivity was found in only a handful of AZD1222 recipients. Donors in the cohort were predominantly white British and more often female, and clonal diversity was possibly underestimated. Receipt of two AZD1222 doses was followed by a rise in Spike-specific TCR breadth and depth.

The length of the CDR3 is 14 residues. In germline, CDR1 is SGDLS, CDR2 YYNGEE. Unmatched junction bases numbered 7, after V lost 7 bases and J lost 4 bases. Some clones are missing from TCRdb's copy, which holds only in-frame ones; the method was immunoSEQ multiplex PCR. The sample comprises 140,000 to 150,000 clones, 93% of which are singletons, and over 8% rests with the top ten. Concerning this clone itself: The antigen is not known.

The chain links TRBV9 to TRBJ1-5; 8 bases fit TRBD1. The receptor comes from an adult in good health. The material was peripheral blood, obtained on day 0 of AZD1222 vaccination. The DNA of the CDR3 is TGTGCCAGCTCTCGGACAGGGAAAAATCAGCCCCAGCATTTT. Translation: CASSRTGKNQPQHF.